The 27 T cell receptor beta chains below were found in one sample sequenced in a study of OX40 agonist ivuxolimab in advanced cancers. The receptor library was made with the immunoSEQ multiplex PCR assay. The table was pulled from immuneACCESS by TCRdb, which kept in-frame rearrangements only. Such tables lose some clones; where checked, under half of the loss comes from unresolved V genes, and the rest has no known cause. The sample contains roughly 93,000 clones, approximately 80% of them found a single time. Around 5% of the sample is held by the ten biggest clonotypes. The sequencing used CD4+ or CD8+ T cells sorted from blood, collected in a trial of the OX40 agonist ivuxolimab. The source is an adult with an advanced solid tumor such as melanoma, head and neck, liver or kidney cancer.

The CDR3 sequence is CVCFLVLEGRRKAFF. The DNA for the CDR3 is TGTGTGTGCTTTCTGGTTCTTGAGGGCCGGCGGAAAGCTTTCTTT. The rearrangement uses TRBV7-2 and TRBJ1-1, with unresolved D. The germline CDR1 and CDR2 sequences are SGHTA and FQGNSA. The CDR3 is 15 residues long.

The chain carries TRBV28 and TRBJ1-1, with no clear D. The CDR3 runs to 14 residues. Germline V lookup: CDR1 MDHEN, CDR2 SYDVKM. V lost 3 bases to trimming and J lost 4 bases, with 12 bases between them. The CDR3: CASSLEGLGTEAFF. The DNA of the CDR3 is TGTGCCAGCAGTTTGGAGGGCCTCGGCACTGAAGCTTTCTTT.

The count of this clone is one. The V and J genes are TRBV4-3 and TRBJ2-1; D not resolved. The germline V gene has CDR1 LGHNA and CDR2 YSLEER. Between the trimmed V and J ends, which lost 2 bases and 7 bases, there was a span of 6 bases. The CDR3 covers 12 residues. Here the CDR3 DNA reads TGCGCCAGCAGCCAAAACGGGAATGAGCAGTTCTTC. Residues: CASSQNGNEQFF.

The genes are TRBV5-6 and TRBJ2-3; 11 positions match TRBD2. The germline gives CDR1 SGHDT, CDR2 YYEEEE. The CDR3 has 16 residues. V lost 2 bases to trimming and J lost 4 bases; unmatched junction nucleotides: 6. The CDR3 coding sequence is TGTGCCAGCAGCTTCAGTAGCGGGGGGGCAGCAGATACGCAGTATTTT. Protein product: CASSFSSGGAADTQYF.

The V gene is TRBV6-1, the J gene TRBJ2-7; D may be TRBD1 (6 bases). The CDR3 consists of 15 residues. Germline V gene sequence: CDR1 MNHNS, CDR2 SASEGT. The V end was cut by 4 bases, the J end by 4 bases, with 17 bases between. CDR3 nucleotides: TGTGCCAGCAGTGGATTGGACAGACAGTTATACGAGCAGTACTTC. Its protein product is CASSGLDRQLYEQYF.

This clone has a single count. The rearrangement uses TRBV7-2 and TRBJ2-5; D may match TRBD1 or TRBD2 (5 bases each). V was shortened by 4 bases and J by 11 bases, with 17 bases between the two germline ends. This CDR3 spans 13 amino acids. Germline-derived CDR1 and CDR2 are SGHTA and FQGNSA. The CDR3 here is CASSSGRFLEQYF. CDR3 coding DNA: TGTGCCAGCAGCTCGGGACGGTTCCTTGAGCAGTACTTC.

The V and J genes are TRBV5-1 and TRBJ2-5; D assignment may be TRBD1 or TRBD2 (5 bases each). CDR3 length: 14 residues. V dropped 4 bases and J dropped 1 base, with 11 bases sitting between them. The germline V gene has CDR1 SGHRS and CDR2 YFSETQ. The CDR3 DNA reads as TGCGCCAGCAGCGCCGGGACCCCCCAAGAGACCCAGTACTTC. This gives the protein CASSAGTPQETQYF. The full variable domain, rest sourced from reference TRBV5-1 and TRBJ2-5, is KAGVTQTPRYLIKTRGQQVTLSCSPISGHRSVSWYQQTPGQGLQFLFEYFSETQRNKGNFPGRFSGRQFSNSRSEMNVSTLELGDSALYLCASSAGTPQETQYFGPGTRLLVL.

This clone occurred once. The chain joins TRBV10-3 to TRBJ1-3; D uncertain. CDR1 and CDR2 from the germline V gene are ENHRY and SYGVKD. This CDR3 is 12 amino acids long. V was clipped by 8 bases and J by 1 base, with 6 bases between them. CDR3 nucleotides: TGTGCCATCCGCCCTTCTGGAAACACCATATATTTT. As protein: CAIRPSGNTIYF.

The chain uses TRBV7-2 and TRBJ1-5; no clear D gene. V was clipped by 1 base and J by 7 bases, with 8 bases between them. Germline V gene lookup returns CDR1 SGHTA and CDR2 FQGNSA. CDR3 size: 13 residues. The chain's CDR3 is CASSLGERQPQHF. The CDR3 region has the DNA TGTGCCAGCAGCTTAGGGGAAAGGCAGCCCCAGCATTTT.

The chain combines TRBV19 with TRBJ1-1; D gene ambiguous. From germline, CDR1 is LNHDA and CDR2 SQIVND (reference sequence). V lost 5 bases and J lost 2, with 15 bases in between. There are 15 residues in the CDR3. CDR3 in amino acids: CASSPPEGFNTEAFF. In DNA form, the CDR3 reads TGTGCCAGTAGTCCCCCTGAAGGATTTAACACTGAAGCTTTCTTT.

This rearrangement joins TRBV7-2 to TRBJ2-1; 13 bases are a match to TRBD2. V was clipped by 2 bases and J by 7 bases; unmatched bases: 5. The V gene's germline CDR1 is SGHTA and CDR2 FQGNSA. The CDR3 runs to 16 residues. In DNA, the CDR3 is TGTGCCAGCAGCTTATCACTAGCGGGGGGGTTTAATGAGCAGTTCTTC. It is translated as CASSLSLAGGFNEQFF.

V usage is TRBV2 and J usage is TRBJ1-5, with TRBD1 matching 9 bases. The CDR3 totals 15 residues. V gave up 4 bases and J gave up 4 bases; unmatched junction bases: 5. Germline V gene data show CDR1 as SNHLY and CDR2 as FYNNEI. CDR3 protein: CASSVGTGRNQPQHF. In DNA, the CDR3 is TGTGCCAGCAGTGTAGGGACAGGGAGGAATCAGCCCCAGCATTTT. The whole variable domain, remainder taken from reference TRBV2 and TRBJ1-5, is EPEVTQTPSHQVTQMGQEVILRCVPISNHLYFYWYRQILGQKVEFLVSFYNNEISEKSEIFDDQFSVERPDGSNFTLKIRSTKLEDSAMYFCASSVGTGRNQPQHFGDGTRLSIL.

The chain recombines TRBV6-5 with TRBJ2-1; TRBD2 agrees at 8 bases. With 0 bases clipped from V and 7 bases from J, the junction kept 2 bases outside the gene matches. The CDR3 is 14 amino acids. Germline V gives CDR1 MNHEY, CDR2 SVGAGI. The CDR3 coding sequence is TGTGCCAGCAGTTACTCGACTAGCGTAAATGAGCAGTTCTTC. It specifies CASSYSTSVNEQFF.

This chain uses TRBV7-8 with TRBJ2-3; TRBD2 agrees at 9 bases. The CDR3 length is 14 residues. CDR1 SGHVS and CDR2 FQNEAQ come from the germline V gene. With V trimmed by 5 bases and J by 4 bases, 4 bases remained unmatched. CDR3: CASSPPSGADTQYF. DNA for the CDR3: TGTGCCAGCAGCCCCCCTAGCGGGGCAGATACGCAGTATTTT. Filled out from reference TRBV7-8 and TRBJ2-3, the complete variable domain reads GAGVSQSPRYKVAKRGQDVALRCDPISGHVSLFWYQQALGQGPEFLTYFQNEAQLDKSGLPSDRFFAERPEGSVSTLKIQRTQQEDSAVYLCASSPPSGADTQYFGPGTRLTVL.

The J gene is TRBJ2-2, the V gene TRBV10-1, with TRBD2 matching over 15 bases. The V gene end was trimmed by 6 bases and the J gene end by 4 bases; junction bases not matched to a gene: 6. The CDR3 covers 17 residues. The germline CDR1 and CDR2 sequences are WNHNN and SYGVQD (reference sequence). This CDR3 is CASSRTSGRAGTGELFF. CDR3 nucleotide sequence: TGCGCCAGCAGCCGGACTAGCGGGAGGGCCGGCACCGGGGAGCTGTTTTTT.

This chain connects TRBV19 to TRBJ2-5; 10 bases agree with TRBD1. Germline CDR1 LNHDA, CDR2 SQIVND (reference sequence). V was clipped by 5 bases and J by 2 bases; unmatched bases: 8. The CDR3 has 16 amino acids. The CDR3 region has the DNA TGTGCCAGTAGTCCGGGCCGGACAGGGGGTCAAGAGACCCAGTACTTC. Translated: CASSPGRTGGQETQYF. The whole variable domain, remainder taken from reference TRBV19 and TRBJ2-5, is DGGITQSPKYLFRKEGQNVTLSCEQNLNHDAMYWYRQDPGQGLRLIYYSQIVNDFQKGDIAEGYSVSREKKESFPLTVTSAQKNPTAFYLCASSPGRTGGQETQYFGPGTRLLVL.

The CDR3, as DNA: TGCGCCAGCAGTGAGCCAGGGCCGGGTCGTCCCGGGGAGCTGTTTTTT. This codes for CASSEPGPGRPGELFF. V usage is TRBV10-1 and J usage is TRBJ2-2, with D perhaps matching TRBD1 (5 bases). Germline V lookup: CDR1 WNHNN, CDR2 SYGVQD (reference sequence). This CDR3 spans 16 amino acids. Trimming removed 2 bases at V and 6 bases at J, with 16 bases between.

As DNA, the CDR3 is TGCAGCGTTGCAAAAGAGGACGAGCAGTACTTC. Its protein is CSVAKEDEQYF. The chain employs TRBV29-1 and TRBJ2-7, with D unclear. Germline CDR1 reads SQVTM; CDR2 reads ANQGSEA. Deletions cut 4 bases from V and 5 bases from J, with 9 bases between. The CDR3 runs to 11 residues.

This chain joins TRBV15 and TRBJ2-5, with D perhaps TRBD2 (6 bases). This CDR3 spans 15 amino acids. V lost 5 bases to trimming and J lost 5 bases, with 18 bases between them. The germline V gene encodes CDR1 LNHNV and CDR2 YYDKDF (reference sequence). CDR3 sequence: CATSSLISGGETQYF. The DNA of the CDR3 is TGTGCCACCAGCTCCTTGATTAGCGGAGGGGAGACCCAGTACTTC.

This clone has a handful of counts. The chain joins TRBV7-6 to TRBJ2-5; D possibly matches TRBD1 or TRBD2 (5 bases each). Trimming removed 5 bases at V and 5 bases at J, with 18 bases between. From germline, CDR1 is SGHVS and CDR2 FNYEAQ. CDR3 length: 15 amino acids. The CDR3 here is CASSPGLATSETQYF. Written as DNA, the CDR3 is TGTGCCAGCAGCCCAGGGCTAGCCACTTCGGAGACCCAGTACTTC.

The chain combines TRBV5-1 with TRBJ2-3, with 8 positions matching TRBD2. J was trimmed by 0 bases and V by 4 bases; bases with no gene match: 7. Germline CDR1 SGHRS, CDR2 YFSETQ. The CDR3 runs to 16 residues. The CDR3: CASSLGRGFSTDTQYF. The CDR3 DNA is TGCGCCAGCAGCCTCGGGAGGGGATTCAGCACAGATACGCAGTATTTT.

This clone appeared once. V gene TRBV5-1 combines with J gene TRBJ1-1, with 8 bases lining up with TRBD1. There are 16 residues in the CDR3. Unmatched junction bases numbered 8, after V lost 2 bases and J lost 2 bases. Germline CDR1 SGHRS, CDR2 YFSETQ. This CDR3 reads CASSLRTGSFNTEAFF. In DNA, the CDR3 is TGCGCCAGCAGCTTACGGACAGGGTCCTTCAACACTGAAGCTTTCTTT.

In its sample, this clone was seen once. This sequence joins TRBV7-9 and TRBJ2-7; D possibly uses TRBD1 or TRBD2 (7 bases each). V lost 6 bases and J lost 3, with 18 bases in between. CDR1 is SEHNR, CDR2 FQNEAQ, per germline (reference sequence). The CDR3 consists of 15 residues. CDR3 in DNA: TGTGCCAGCAGGGGAGGGTCGACAGGGAACTACGAGCAGTACTTC. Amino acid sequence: CASRGGSTGNYEQYF.

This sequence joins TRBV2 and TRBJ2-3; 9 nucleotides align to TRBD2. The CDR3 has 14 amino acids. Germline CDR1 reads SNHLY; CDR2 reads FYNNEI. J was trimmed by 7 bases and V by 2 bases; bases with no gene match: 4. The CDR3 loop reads CASSEMSSGNTQYF. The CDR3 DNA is TGTGCCAGCAGTGAAATGTCTAGCGGGAATACGCAGTATTTT. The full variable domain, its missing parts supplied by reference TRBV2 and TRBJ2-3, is EPEVTQTPSHQVTQMGQEVILRCVPISNHLYFYWYRQILGQKVEFLVSFYNNEISEKSEIFDDQFSVERPDGSNFTLKIRSTKLEDSAMYFCASSEMSSGNTQYFGPGTRLTVL.

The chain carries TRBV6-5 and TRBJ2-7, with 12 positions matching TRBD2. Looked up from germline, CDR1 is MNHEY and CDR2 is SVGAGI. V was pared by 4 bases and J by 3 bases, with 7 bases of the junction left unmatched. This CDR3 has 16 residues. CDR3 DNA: TGTGCCAGCAGTTGGTCTGGGACTAGCGGGCACTACGAGCAGTACTTC. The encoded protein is CASSWSGTSGHYEQYF.

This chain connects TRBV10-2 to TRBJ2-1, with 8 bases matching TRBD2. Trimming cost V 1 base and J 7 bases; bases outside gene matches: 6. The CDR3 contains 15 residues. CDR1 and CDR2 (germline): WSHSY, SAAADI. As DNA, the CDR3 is TGCGCCAGCAGTGAGTACGAGCGGGAGTGGAATGAGCAGTTCTTC. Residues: CASSEYEREWNEQFF.

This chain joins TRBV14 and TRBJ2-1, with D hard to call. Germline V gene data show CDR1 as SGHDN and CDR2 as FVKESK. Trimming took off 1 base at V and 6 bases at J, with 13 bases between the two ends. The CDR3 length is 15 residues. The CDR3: CASSQVDSPGNEQFF. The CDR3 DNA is TGTGCCAGCAGCCAAGTAGATTCGCCAGGCAATGAGCAGTTCTTC.